This TCR beta chain came from a study of blood T cell repertoires in COVID-19. About the study: COVID-19 samples, acute and convalescent, were from the United States, Italy and Spain. PBMCs, B-cell-depleted T cells, or T cells provided the cDNA or gDNA that made up the material.

Authors' methods: Using reference gene primer amplification, nucleated cell counts were estimated. Repertoires were generated with immunoSEQ multiplex PCR, while TCRdb's copy carries only in-frame clones and drops some. V and J calls and clone size are those listed in that table; D and trimming were worked out from the DNA. The sample includes roughly 88,000 clones, 70% to 90% of them seen just once. Seattle's cohort entered during active infection and was followed longitudinally. This CDR3 spans 17 amino acids. In germline, CDR1 is DFQATT, CDR2 SNEGSKA (reference sequence). Trimming removed 3 bases from V and 4 bases from J; junction bases left unmatched: 12.

The receptor's source is a woman aged 60-75 years with COVID-19, enrolled during active disease. Material: peripheral blood. This chain connects TRBV20-1 to TRBJ2-3; TRBD2 aligns across 11 bases. The chain's CDR3 is CSASGVAGGHGADTQYF. The CDR3 DNA sequence: TGCAGTGCTAGTGGGGTAGCGGGGGGGCACGGCGCAGATACGCAGTATTTT.